This TCR beta chain was recovered during a study of T cell clusters in autoimmune cytopenias. TRB rearrangements were amplified by touch-down multiplex PCR with mixed TRB-A/B primers. With the multiplex PCR reads reprocessed, TCRdb shows one record per CDR3 protein and no DNA. Here the sample table reports 3,500 to 5,000 distinct CDR3 sequences. Germline-derived CDR1 and CDR2 are LNHDA and SQIVND (reference sequence). The CDR3 is 13 amino acids. TRB amplification used approximately 0.25 ug of peripheral blood genomic DNA. The same specimen was also included in a second study, on T cell repertoires in aging, cancer and after chemotherapy. From that report: Paired samples before and after chemotherapy came from chronic lymphocytic leukemia patients on fludarabine- or bendamustine-based regimens. In each cancer cohort, median generation probability increased across chemotherapy, suggesting thymic output rebounded.

This TCR derives from a human donor with an autoimmune cytopenia or autoimmune hepatitis (not recorded which). V and J are TRBV19 and TRBJ1-2. Sequencing input: peripheral blood. The CDR3 protein is CASTTEWDYGYTF.